This T cell receptor beta chain was captured in a study of cytotoxic CD8 clonotypes in ibrutinib-treated CLL. Overall study context: The samples contained a few hundred thousand productive templates on average. They also contained an average of 94,082 productive rearrangements.

To note about this clone: No antigen is known for it.

Germline lookup yields CDR1 SQVTM and CDR2 ANQGSEA. The CDR3 loop spans 14 amino acids. Trimming shortened V by 7 bases and J by 1 base, and 13 bases separated the two germline ends. Here immunoSEQ multiplex PCR was the method, and the copy in TCRdb shows in-frame clones only, minus some. The table has about 86,000 clones, 86% seen once. Regarding the study as a whole: Treatment saw public clonotypes, which were uncommon, either contract or stay stable. At baseline, clonality was higher than in age-matched healthy donors and correlated with CD8+ counts. Upon ibrutinib response clonality rose, and upon progression it fell back toward baseline.

V is TRBV29-1 and J is TRBJ2-2, with D possibly matching TRBD1 (6 bases). The sequence came from a human donor with chronic lymphocytic leukemia. Sequencing used PBMCs, obtained before ibrutinib treatment. Written as DNA, the CDR3 is TGCAGCGCCAGGGGCGGAGTGAACACCGGGGAGCTGTTTTTT. The encoded protein is CSARGGVNTGELFF.